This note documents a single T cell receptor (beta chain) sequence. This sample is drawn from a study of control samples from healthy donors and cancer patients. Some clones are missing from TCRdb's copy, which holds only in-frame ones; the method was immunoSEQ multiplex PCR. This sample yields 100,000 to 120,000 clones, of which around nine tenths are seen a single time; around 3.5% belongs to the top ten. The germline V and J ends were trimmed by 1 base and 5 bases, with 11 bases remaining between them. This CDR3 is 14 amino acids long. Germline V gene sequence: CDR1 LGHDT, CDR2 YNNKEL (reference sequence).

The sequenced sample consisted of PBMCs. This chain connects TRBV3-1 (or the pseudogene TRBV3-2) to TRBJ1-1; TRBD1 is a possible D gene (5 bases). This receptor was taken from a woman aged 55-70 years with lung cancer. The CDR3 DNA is TGTGCCAGCAGCCAAGCGGACATCGGGACTGAAGCTTTCTTT. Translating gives CASSQADIGTEAFF.